This T cell receptor (beta chain) was recovered during a study of CD8 T cells in Susac syndrome. cDNA came from approximately 0.5 to 1 ug RNA primed by random hexamers. A single record per CDR3 protein comes from TCRdb applying MiXCR to the immunoSEQ multiplex PCR reads. The profile shows 150,000 to 200,000 distinct CDR3 sequences, around 93% of them singletons. Findings and limits, study-wide: An acknowledgment was made by the study that its TCR sequencing and HLA analysis involved relatively few individuals.

CD8+ and CD4+ T cells from blood underwent TCR beta sequencing, which was carried out in a high-throughput format. Worth noting for this clonotype: Its antigen is still unknown.

The CDR3 length is 13 residues. The V gene end was trimmed by 3 bases and the J gene end by 3 bases; junction bases not matched to a gene: 4. Germline V gene data show CDR1 as DFQATT and CDR2 as SNEGSKA (reference sequence). Material for sequencing was CD4+ T cells from PBMCs. The gene calls are TRBV20-1 and TRBJ1-1; 7 positions agree with TRBD1. The TCR originated in a human donor in good health. For the CDR3, the DNA is TGCAGTGCTAGGACAGGGTCGGACACTGAAGCTTTCTTT. This encodes CSARTGSDTEAFF.